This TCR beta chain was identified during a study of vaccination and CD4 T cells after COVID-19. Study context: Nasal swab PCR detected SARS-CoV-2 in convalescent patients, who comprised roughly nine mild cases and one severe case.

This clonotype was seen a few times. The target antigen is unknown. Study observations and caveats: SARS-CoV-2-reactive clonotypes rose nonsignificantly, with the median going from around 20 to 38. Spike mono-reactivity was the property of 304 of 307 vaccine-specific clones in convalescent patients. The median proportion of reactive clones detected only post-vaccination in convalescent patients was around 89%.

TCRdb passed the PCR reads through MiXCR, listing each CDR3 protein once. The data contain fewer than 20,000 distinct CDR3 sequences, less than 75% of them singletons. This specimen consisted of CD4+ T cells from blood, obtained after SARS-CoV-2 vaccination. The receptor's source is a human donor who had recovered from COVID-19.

In nucleotides, the CDR3 is TGTGCCAGTAATCGGCGCGGATTTGGCAGCGAAGCTTTCTTT. This gives the protein CASNRRGFGSEAFF. The chain links TRBV19 to TRBJ1-1; D is uncertain. The CDR3 consists of 14 residues. Trimming removed 7 bases from V and 8 bases from J, with 20 bases in between. Germline V lookup: CDR1 LNHDA, CDR2 SQIVND (reference sequence). Supplemented by reference TRBV19 and TRBJ1-1, the full variable domain reads DGGITQSPKYLFRKEGQNVTLSCEQNLNHDAMYWYRQDPGQGLRLIYYSQIVNDFQKGDIAEGYSVSREKKESFPLTVTSAQKNPTAFYLCASNRRGFGSEAFFGQGTRLTVV.